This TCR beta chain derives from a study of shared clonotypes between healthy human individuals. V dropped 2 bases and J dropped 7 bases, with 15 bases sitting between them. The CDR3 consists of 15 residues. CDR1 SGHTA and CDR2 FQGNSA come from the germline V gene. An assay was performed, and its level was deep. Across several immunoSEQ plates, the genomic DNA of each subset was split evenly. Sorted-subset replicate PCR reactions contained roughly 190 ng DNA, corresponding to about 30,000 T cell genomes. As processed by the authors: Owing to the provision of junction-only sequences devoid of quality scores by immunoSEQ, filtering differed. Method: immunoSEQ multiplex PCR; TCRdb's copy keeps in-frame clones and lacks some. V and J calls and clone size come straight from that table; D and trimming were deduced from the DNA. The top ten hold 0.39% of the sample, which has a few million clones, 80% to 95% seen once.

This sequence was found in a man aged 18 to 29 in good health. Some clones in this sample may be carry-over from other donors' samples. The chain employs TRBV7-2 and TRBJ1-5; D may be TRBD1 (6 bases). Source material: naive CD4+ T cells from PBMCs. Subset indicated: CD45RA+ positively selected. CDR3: CASSLRSGGQQPQHF. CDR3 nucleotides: TGTGCCAGCAGCTTAAGGTCCGGGGGGCAACAGCCCCAGCATTTT.